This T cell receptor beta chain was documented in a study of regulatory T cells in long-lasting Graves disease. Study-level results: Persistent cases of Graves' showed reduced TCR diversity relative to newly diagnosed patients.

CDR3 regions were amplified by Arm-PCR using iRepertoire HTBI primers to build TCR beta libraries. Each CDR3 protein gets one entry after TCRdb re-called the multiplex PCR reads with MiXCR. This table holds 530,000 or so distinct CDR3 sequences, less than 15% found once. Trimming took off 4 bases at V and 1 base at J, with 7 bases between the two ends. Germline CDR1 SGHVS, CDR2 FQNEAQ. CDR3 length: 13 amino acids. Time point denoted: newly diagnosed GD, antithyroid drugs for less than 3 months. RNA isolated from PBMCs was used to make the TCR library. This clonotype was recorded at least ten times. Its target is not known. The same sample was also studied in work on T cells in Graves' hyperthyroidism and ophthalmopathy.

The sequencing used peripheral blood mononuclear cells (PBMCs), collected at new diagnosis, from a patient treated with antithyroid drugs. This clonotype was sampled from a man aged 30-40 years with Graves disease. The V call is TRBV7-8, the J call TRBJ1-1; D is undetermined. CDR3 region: CASSSQQNTEAFF. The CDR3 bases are TGTGCCAGCAGCTCGCAGCAGAACACTGAAGCTTTCTTT.